This T cell receptor (beta chain) was found in a study of T cells after yellow fever vaccination. TCR cDNA was made by 5'RACE template switching, adding a universal primer site and UMIs. TCRdb re-derived calls from the 5' RACE reads in MiXCR, one entry per CDR3 protein. The sample yields about 240,000 distinct CDR3 sequences, 6.9% seen once. This clonotype was counted a few times. This CDR3 spans 16 amino acids. The V gene lost 0 bases and the J gene lost 7 bases, with 15 bases spanning the gap. Germline loops: CDR1 SGHAT, CDR2 FQNNGV. This receptor was taken from a man aged 25 to 40 who received the YFV17D yellow fever vaccine. Sequences were derived from CD4+ T cells sorted from PBMCs, sampled 15 days after the yellow fever booster vaccination. This sequence joins TRBV11-2 and TRBJ1-4, with D possibly TRBD1 on 6 matching bases. This CDR3 is CASSLEVGQKIEKLFF. For the CDR3, the DNA is TGTGCCAGCAGCTTAGAAGTCGGACAGAAAATTGAAAAACTGTTTTTT.